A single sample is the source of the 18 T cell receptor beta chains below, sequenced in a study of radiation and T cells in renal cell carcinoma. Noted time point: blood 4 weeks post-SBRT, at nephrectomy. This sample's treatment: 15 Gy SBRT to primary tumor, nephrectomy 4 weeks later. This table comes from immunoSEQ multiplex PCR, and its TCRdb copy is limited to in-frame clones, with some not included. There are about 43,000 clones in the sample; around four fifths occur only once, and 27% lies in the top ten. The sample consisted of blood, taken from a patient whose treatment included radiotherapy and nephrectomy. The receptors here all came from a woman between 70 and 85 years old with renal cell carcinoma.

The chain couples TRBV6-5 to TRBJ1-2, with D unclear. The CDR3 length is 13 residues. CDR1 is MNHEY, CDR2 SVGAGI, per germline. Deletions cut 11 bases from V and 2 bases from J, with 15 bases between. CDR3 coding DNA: TGTGCCGCAAAGAGAACAGACAACTATGGCTACACCTTC. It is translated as CAAKRTDNYGYTF.

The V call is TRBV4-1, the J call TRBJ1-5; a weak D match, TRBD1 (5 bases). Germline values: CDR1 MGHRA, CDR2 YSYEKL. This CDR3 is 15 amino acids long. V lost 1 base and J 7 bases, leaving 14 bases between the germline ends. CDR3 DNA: TGCGCCAGCAGCCAAGTGGACACCGTGGGGCAGCCCCAGCATTTT. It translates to CASSQVDTVGQPQHF.

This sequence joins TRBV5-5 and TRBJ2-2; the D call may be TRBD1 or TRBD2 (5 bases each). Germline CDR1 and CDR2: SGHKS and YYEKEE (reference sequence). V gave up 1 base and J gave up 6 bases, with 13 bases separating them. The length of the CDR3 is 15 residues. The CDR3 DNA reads TGTGCCAGCAGCTTGCTGCAGGGAGTATCCGGGGAGCTGTTTTTT. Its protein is CASSLLQGVSGELFF.

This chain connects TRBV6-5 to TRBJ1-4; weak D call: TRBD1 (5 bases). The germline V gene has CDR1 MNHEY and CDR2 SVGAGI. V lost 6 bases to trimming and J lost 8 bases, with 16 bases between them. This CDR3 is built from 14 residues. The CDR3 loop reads CASSGTREREKLFF. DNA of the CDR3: TGTGCCAGCAGCGGGACCCGGGAGAGGGAAAAACTGTTTTTT.

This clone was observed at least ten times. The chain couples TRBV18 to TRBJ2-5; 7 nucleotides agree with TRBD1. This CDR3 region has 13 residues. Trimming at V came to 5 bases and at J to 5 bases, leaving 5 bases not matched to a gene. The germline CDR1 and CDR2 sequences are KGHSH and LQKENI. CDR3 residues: CASSTDRRETQYF. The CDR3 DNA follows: TGTGCCAGCTCAACGGACAGGAGGGAGACCCAGTACTTC.

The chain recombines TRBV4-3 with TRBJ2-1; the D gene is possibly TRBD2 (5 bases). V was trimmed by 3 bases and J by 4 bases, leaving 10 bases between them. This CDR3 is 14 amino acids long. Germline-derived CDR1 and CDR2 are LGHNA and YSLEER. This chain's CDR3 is CASSHKLEYNEQFF. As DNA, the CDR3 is TGCGCCAGCAGCCATAAACTAGAGTACAATGAGCAGTTCTTC.

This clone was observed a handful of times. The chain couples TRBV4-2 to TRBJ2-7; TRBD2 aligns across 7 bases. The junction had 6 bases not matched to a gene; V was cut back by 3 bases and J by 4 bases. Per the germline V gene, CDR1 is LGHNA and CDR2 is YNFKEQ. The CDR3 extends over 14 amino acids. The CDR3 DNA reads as TGTGCCAGCAGCCAGGGAGGGGCGCCGTACGAGCAGTACTTC. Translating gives CASSQGGAPYEQYF.

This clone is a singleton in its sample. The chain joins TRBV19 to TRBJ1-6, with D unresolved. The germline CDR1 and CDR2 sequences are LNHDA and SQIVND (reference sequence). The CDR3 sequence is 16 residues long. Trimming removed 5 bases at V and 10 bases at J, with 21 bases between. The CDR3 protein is CASSQDGSRTPSPLHF. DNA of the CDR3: TGTGCCAGTAGTCAGGACGGGTCCCGAACCCCCTCACCCCTCCACTTT.

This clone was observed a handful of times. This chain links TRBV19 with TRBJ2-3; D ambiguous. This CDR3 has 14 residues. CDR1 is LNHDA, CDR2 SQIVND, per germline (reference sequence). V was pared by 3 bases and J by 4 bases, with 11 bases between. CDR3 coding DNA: TGTGCCAGTAGTATTCGCAGAAGTTCAGATACGCAGTATTTT. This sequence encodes CASSIRRSSDTQYF.

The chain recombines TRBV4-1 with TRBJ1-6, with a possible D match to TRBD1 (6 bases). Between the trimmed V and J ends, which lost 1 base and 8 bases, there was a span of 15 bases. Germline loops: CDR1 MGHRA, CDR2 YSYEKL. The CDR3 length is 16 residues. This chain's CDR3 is CASSQAIDRLYSPLHF. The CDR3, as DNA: TGCGCCAGCAGCCAAGCTATTGACAGGCTTTATTCACCCCTCCACTTT.

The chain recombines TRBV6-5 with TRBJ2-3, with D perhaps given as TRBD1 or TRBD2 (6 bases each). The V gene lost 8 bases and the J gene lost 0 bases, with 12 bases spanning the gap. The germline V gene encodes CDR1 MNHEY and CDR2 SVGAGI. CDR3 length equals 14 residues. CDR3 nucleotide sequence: TGTGCCAGCTCTCCGGGGGCCAGCACAGATACGCAGTATTTT. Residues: CASSPGASTDTQYF.

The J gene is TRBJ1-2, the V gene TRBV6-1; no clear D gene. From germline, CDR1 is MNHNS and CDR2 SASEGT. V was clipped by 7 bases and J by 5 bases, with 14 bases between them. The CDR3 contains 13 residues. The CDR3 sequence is CASNTADAYGYTF. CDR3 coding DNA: TGTGCCAGCAACACTGCGGACGCATATGGCTACACCTTC.

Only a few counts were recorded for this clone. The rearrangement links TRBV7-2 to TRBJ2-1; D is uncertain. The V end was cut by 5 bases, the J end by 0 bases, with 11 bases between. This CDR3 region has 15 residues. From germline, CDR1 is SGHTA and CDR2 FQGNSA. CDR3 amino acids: CASSPLRSSYNEQFF. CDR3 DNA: TGTGCCAGCAGCCCTCTCCGGTCCTCCTACAATGAGCAGTTCTTC.

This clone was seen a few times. The CDR3 is CASSPRVADEQYF. CDR3 DNA: TGCGCCAGCAGCCCCCGAGTAGCAGACGAGCAGTACTTC. The V gene is TRBV5-1, the J gene TRBJ2-7; D gene uncertain. The CDR3 runs to 13 residues. From germline, CDR1 is SGHRS and CDR2 YFSETQ. Trimming left V 4 bases short and J 5 bases short, with 13 bases between.

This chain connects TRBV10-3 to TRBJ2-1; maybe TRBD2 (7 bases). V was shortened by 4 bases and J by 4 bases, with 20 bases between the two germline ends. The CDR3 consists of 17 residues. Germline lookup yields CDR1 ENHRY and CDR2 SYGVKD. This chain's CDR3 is CAISGGGEDRAYNEQFF. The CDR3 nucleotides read TGTGCCATCAGTGGCGGGGGAGAGGACAGAGCGTACAATGAGCAGTTCTTC.

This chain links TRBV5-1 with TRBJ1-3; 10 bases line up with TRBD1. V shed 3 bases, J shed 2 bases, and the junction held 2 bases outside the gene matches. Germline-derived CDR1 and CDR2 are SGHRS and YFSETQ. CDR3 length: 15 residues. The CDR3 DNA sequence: TGCGCCAGCAGCTGGACAGGGGGGACTGGAAACACCATATATTTT. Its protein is CASSWTGGTGNTIYF.

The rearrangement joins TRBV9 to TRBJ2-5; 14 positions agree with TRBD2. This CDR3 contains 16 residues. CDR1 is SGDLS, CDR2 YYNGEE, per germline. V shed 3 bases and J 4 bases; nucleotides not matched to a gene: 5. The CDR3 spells CASSGGTSGRSETQYF. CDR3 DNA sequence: TGTGCCAGCAGCGGGGGGACTAGCGGGAGATCAGAGACCCAGTACTTC. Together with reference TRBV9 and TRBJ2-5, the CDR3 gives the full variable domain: DSGVTQTPKHLITATGQRVTLRCSPRSGDLSVYWYQQSLDQGLQFLIQYYNGEERAKGNILERFSAQQFPDLHSELNLSSLELGDSALYFCASSGGTSGRSETQYFGPGTRLLVL.

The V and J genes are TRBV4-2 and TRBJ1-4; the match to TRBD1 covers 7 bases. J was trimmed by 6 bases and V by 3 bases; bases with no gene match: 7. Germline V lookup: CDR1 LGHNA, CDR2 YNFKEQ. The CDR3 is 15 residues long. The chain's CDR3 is CASSQLTGVDEKLFF. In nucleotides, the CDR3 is TGTGCCAGCAGCCAGCTAACAGGGGTTGATGAAAAACTGTTTTTT.